Below are 5 T cell receptor beta chains sequenced from a single sample in a study of T cell responses to AZD1222 COVID-19 vaccine. Clones were sequenced by immunoSEQ multiplex PCR, and TCRdb holds only the in-frame ones, with some missing. The sample has some 190,000 clones, 80% to 90% seen once; the top ten hold 6.5% to 7%. The material sequenced was peripheral blood, taken on day 0 of AZD1222 vaccination. Every receptor here comes from an adult in good health.

The chain carries TRBV5-1 and TRBJ1-1, with D possibly matching TRBD1 (5 bases). V was cut by 4 bases and J by 2 bases, with 12 bases left in between. CDR1 is SGHRS, CDR2 YFSETQ, per germline. CDR3 length equals 14 residues. In nucleotides, the CDR3 is TGCGCCAGCAGCCTCTCGGGACCAAACACTGAAGCTTTCTTT. It encodes CASSLSGPNTEAFF.

This clone occurred once. This chain connects TRBV6-5 to TRBJ1-1; 7 nucleotides align to TRBD1. After removal of 8 bases from V and 1 base from J, the junction contained 10 bases not matched to a gene. Germline V gene sequence: CDR1 MNHEY, CDR2 SVGAGI. The CDR3 spans 15 residues. CDR3 residues: CASVTGARGNTEAFF. The CDR3 DNA sequence: TGTGCCAGCGTAACAGGGGCCCGGGGGAACACTGAAGCTTTCTTT.

The CDR3 spells CSVEQPLNTEAFF. CDR3 in DNA: TGCAGCGTTGAACAGCCTTTGAACACTGAAGCTTTCTTT. This chain links TRBV29-1 with TRBJ1-1; D is ambiguous. Germline values: CDR1 SQVTM, CDR2 ANQGSEA. Trimming stripped 2 bases from V and 0 bases from J, with 7 bases between. This CDR3 is built from 13 residues. The variable domain in full, completed from reference TRBV29-1 and TRBJ1-1, reads SAVISQKPSRDICQRGTSLTIQCQVDSQVTMMFWYRQQPGQSLTLIATANQGSEATYESGFVIDKFPISRPNLTFSTLTVSNMSPEDSSIYLCSVEQPLNTEAFFGQGTRLTVV.

The chain links TRBV10-1 to TRBJ2-2, with D perhaps TRBD1 (6 bases). CDR1 and CDR2 (germline): WNHNN, SYGVQD (reference sequence). Trimming pared 2 bases from V and 5 bases from J, leaving 9 bases between. There are 14 residues in the CDR3. The CDR3 region is CASSEHTGTGELFF. CDR3 sequence (DNA): TGCGCCAGCAGTGAGCATACAGGGACCGGGGAGCTGTTTTTT.

The genes are TRBV7-9 and TRBJ1-4; D unresolved. Per germline, CDR1 SEHNR and CDR2 FQNEAQ (reference sequence). The length of the CDR3 is 16 residues. V lost 5 bases and J 7 bases, leaving 20 bases between the germline ends. The CDR3 is CASSPVEGARFEKLFF. The CDR3 DNA follows: TGTGCCAGCAGCCCGGTAGAAGGTGCACGTTTTGAAAAACTGTTTTTT.